Listed below are T cell receptor beta chains from one sample, sequenced in a study of T cell responses to AZD1222 COVID-19 vaccine. Assay: immunoSEQ multiplex PCR; the TCRdb copy retains only in-frame clones and omits some. The table records about 53,000 clones, roughly 83% of them present only once. Material: peripheral blood, obtained on day 0 of AZD1222 vaccination. The receptors come from an adult in good health. Both conserved end residues are part of each CDR3. A D gene is named only where the DNA matches it firmly. Only some rows state a clone size, as once, few, many or a class for expanded clones.

.	.	TRBV6-1	TRBJ1-4	CASSDSSQANEKLFF	TGTGCCAGCAGTGATTCAAGCCAGGCTAATGAAAAACTGTTTTTT
.	once	TRBV18	TRBJ1-4	CASSRVGGFSEKLFF	TGTGCCAGCTCGCGCGTGGGGGGGTTCAGCGAAAAACTGTTTTTT
.	.	TRBV5-3	TRBJ2-3	CARSHNLTGTSTDTQYF	TGTGCCAGAAGCCACAACTTGACAGGAACCAGCACAGATACGCAGTATTTT
.	.	TRBV7-9	TRBJ2-1	CASSEGAGQAYNEQFF	TGTGCCAGCAGCGAGGGGGCGGGGCAAGCCTACAATGAGCAGTTCTTC
TRBD2	.	TRBV5-1	TRBJ2-1	CASSSGLAGYNEQFF	TGCGCCAGCAGCTCGGGACTAGCGGGCTACAATGAGCAGTTCTTC
.	.	TRBV18	TRBJ1-2	CASSHDWGDNYGYTF	TGTGCCAGCTCACATGATTGGGGCGATAACTATGGCTACACCTTC
.	.	TRBV12-1	TRBJ1-1	CASSFFGIHSGAFF	TGTGCCAGCAGCTTTTTCGGGATTCATTCGGGAGCTTTCTTT
TRBD2	.	TRBV5-1	TRBJ2-2	CATEASGSLTGELFF	TGCGCCACCGAGGCTAGCGGGAGTCTGACCGGGGAGCTGTTTTTT
TRBD1	.	TRBV6-5	TRBJ1-5	CASSRQGVSNQPQHF	TGTGCCAGCAGTAGACAGGGGGTTAGCAATCAGCCCCAGCATTTT
.	.	TRBV9	TRBJ1-4	CASSVNALTNEKLFF	TGTGCCAGCAGCGTTAACGCCCTAACTAATGAAAAACTGTTTTTT
TRBD1	.	TRBV19	TRBJ1-5	CASPVTGDDQPQHF	TGTGCCAGTCCGGTTACAGGGGACGATCAGCCCCAGCATTTT
.	.	TRBV27	TRBJ2-1	CASSLSALLAGNEQFF	TGTGCCAGCAGTTTGTCGGCCCTACTAGCAGGCAATGAGCAGTTCTTC
.	.	TRBV29-1	TRBJ2-7	CSVGLGPGQYF	TGCAGCGTTGGGCTTGGGCCGGGGCAGTACTTC
.	.	TRBV28	TRBJ1-1	CASSSQAEDRAFF	TGTGCCAGCAGTTCACAGGCAGAGGATAGGGCTTTCTTT
.	.	TRBV6-5	TRBJ1-5	CASNKGVQGNQPQHF	TGTGCCAGCAACAAGGGGGTACAGGGAAATCAGCCCCAGCATTTT
.	.	TRBV9	TRBJ2-2	CASSGGGTAITGELFF	TGTGCCAGCAGCGGAGGAGGGACAGCAATCACCGGGGAGCTGTTTTTT
.	.	TRBV6-1	TRBJ1-5	CASSGSAGLGNQPQHF	TGTGCCAGCAGTGGCTCCGCGGGTCTGGGGAATCAGCCCCAGCATTTT
TRBD2	.	TRBV7-8	TRBJ2-1	CASSETRTSAYNEQFF	TGTGCCAGCAGTGAAACCCGGACTAGCGCCTACAATGAGCAGTTCTTC
.	.	TRBV2	TRBJ1-5	CASSPNSNQPQHF	TGTGCCAGCAGCCCCAATAGCAATCAGCCCCAGCATTTT
.	.	TRBV7-2	TRBJ2-2	CASSLDIGMNTGELFF	TGTGCCAGCAGCTTAGATATTGGCATGAACACCGGGGAGCTGTTTTTT
.	.	TRBV7-2	TRBJ1-5	CASSLVSGEGNQPQHF	TGTGCCAGCAGCTTAGTTTCGGGGGAGGGCAATCAGCCCCAGCATTTT
.	few	TRBV28	TRBJ2-7	CACKDSRGYEQYF	TGTGCCTGCAAGGACAGCCGAGGATACGAGCAGTACTTC
.	.	TRBV7-9	TRBJ1-5	CASSLSGLGQPQHF	TGTGCCAGCAGCTTGTCAGGGCTTGGGCAGCCCCAGCATTTT